The 30 T cell receptor beta chains below all came from one sample that was sequenced in a study of T cell responses to AZD1222 COVID-19 vaccine. The repertoire was sequenced with immunoSEQ multiplex PCR; TCRdb's copy has only in-frame clones and lacks some. The sample includes under 95,000 clones, approximately 87% of them seen just once. The sample here was peripheral blood, taken 28 days after the second AZD1222 dose. The source of these receptors is an adult who received the AZD1222 COVID-19 vaccine.

The rearrangement links TRBV7-9 to TRBJ2-7; perhaps TRBD1 as D (6 bases). Germline assignment: CDR1 SEHNR and CDR2 FQNEAQ (reference sequence). V lost 5 bases to trimming and J lost 2 bases, with 16 bases between them. This CDR3 comprises 15 residues. The CDR3 here is CASSPAGQGPYEQYF. For the CDR3, the DNA is TGTGCCAGCAGCCCCGCGGGCCAGGGGCCCTACGAGCAGTACTTC.

The gene calls are TRBV9 and TRBJ1-4; D unresolved. Per germline, CDR1 SGDLS and CDR2 YYNGEE. This CDR3 contains 14 residues. The V end was cut by 0 bases, the J end by 8 bases, with 11 bases between. The CDR3 sequence: CASSVGPEGEKLFF. The CDR3 region has the DNA TGTGCCAGCAGCGTAGGTCCCGAAGGAGAAAAACTGTTTTTT.

This clone has more than one count but fewer than ten. The chain carries TRBV5-1 and TRBJ1-4; TRBD1 might be the D (6 bases). Trimming left V 7 bases short and J 0 bases short, with 16 bases between. The CDR3 is 16 residues long. CDR1 is SGHRS, CDR2 YFSETQ, per germline. The CDR3 nucleotides read TGCGCCAGCGCGGCGGGGAGGACAGCAACTAATGAAAAACTGTTTTTT. Amino acids: CASAAGRTATNEKLFF.

The rearrangement uses TRBV30 and TRBJ1-5; 7 bases fit TRBD1. The CDR3 is 13 amino acids. Germline V gene data show CDR1 as GTSNPN and CDR2 as SVGIG (reference sequence). The J segment lost 5 bases and the V segment lost 5 bases, leaving 6 bases of the junction unmatched. CDR3 nucleotides: TGTGCCTGGGCAGGGGGGGACCATCAGCCCCAGCATTTT. Protein: CAWAGGDHQPQHF.

The rearrangement joins TRBV5-1 to TRBJ2-1; 9 positions match TRBD2. V lost 3 bases and J lost 2; bases outside the gene matches: 3. CDR3 length: 15 amino acids. CDR1 and CDR2 from the germline V gene are SGHRS and YFSETQ. The CDR3 nucleotides read TGCGCCAGCAGCTCTCGCGGGGGGGCCTACAATGAGCAGTTCTTC. It encodes CASSSRGGAYNEQFF.

The J gene is TRBJ2-3, the V gene TRBV4-1; D may be TRBD1 or TRBD2 (6 bases each). The CDR3 consists of 17 residues. Germline assignment: CDR1 MGHRA and CDR2 YSYEKL. Trimming left V 0 bases short and J 0 bases short, with 13 bases between. CDR3 DNA: TGCGCCAGCAGCCAAGAAGGGGGGCGGGGTAGCACAGATACGCAGTATTTT. Translation gives CASSQEGGRGSTDTQYF.

CDR3 coding DNA: TGTGCCAGCAGCACGACAGGGGGGAGCACAGATACGCAGTATTTT. Encoded protein: CASSTTGGSTDTQYF. The chain carries TRBV5-4 and TRBJ2-3; TRBD1 matches 9 bases. Germline loops: CDR1 SGHNT, CDR2 YYREEE (reference sequence). V dropped 4 bases and J dropped 0; count of bases not matched to a gene: 3. There are 15 residues in the CDR3. The whole variable domain, filled in from reference TRBV5-4 and TRBJ2-3, reads ETGVTQSPTHLIKTRGQQVTLRCSSQSGHNTVSWYQQALGQGPQFIFQYYREEENGRGNFPPRFSGLQFPNYSSELNVNALELDDSALYLCASSTTGGSTDTQYFGPGTRLTVL.

The V gene is TRBV6-6, the J gene TRBJ2-2, with D possibly TRBD1 on 6 matching bases. The germline CDR1 and CDR2 sequences are MNHNY and SVGAGI (reference sequence). V was clipped by 5 bases and J by 3 bases, with 13 bases between them. CDR3 length: 15 residues. CDR3 sequence (DNA): TGTGCCAGCAGTAACCACAGGGACGACACCGGGGAGCTGTTTTTT. Its translation: CASSNHRDDTGELFF.

The chain employs TRBV28 and TRBJ1-5; D uncertain. The CDR3 is made up of 16 amino acids. V was trimmed by 4 bases and J by 0 bases, leaving 13 bases between them. Germline assignment: CDR1 MDHEN and CDR2 SYDVKM. CDR3 DNA: TGTGCCAGCAGTTACCTGGCATCCTCTAGCAATCAGCCCCAGCATTTT. It codes for CASSYLASSSNQPQHF.

This clone was seen just once. The J gene is TRBJ2-7, the V gene TRBV5-1; weak D call: TRBD2 (5 bases). Germline CDR1 SGHRS, CDR2 YFSETQ. Trimming took off 0 bases at V and 1 base at J, with 14 bases between the two ends. The CDR3 contains 16 residues. The CDR3: CASSLVPLATSYEQYF. In DNA form, the CDR3 reads TGCGCCAGCAGCTTGGTTCCTCTAGCTACATCCTACGAGCAGTACTTC.

This clone came up a few times. The chain has TRBV5-5 and TRBJ1-1; D is unclear. Germline CDR1 and CDR2: SGHKS and YYEKEE (reference sequence). The CDR3 has 14 amino acids. The V end lost 0 bases, the J end lost 4 bases, and 10 bases lay between the germline ends. This CDR3 reads CASSLAASVTEAFF. The CDR3 nucleotides read TGTGCCAGCAGCTTGGCGGCTTCAGTCACTGAAGCTTTCTTT. Combining the CDR3 with reference TRBV5-5 and TRBJ1-1 gives the whole variable domain DAGVTQSPTHLIKTRGQQVTLRCSPISGHKSVSWYQQVLGQGPQFIFQYYEKEERGRGNFPDRFSARQFPNYSSELNVNALLLGDSALYLCASSLAASVTEAFFGQGTRLTVV.

V and J are TRBV19 and TRBJ2-2; the D is unclear. V lost 5 bases to trimming and J lost 6 bases, with 16 bases between them. CDR3 size: 15 residues. CDR1 is LNHDA and CDR2 is SQIVND in the germline V gene (reference sequence). CDR3 coding DNA: TGTGCCAGTAGTCCGAGCCTCTCTGGGGCCGGGGAGCTGTTTTTT. Protein product: CASSPSLSGAGELFF.

The chain joins TRBV15 to TRBJ1-5, with unresolved D. This CDR3 contains 15 residues. V lost 2 bases and J 6 bases, leaving 14 bases between the germline ends. In germline, CDR1 is LNHNV, CDR2 YYDKDF (reference sequence). The CDR3 nucleotides read TGTGCCACCAGCAGATACCCGGGGTCGGGTCAGCCCCAGCATTTT. It translates to CATSRYPGSGQPQHF.

This chain connects TRBV28 to TRBJ1-5; D gene uncertain. The CDR3 length is 14 residues. Trimming took off 2 bases at V and 2 bases at J, with 7 bases between the two ends. CDR1 is MDHEN and CDR2 is SYDVKM in the germline V gene. CDR3 region: CASSLMAGNQPQHF. CDR3 nucleotide sequence: TGTGCCAGCAGTTTAATGGCAGGCAATCAGCCCCAGCATTTT.

This clone was detected a few times. The chain joins TRBV19 to TRBJ2-7; D gene unclear. V was trimmed by 7 bases and J by 0 bases, leaving 13 bases between them. The CDR3 is 14 residues long. Germline-derived CDR1 and CDR2 are LNHDA and SQIVND (reference sequence). CDR3 nucleotide sequence: TGTGCCAGTATACCGCTATACCTCTCCTACGAGCAGTACTTC. Translating it yields CASIPLYLSYEQYF.

This rearrangement joins TRBV6-7 to TRBJ2-1; D is perhaps TRBD1 (6 bases). TRBV6-7 is reported as an ORF; its role is uncertain. Trimming left V 10 bases short and J 2 bases short, with 15 bases between. The CDR3 has 14 amino acids. The CDR3 reads CANIRAGAYNEQFF. CDR3 nucleotides: TGTGCCAACATAAGGGCAGGGGCCTACAATGAGCAGTTCTTC.

The chain links TRBV6-4 to TRBJ2-1, with TRBD1 as a possible D gene (5 bases). The CDR3 extends over 15 amino acids. CDR1 MRHNA and CDR2 SNTAGT come from the germline V gene. V dropped 2 bases and J dropped 1 base, with 9 bases sitting between them. CDR3 in DNA: TGTGCCAGCAGTGACCAGGGCTCGTCCTACAATGAGCAGTTCTTC. Protein product: CASSDQGSSYNEQFF.

The gene calls are TRBV28 and TRBJ2-7; D remains unclear. V lost 3 bases to trimming and J lost 3 bases, with 6 bases between them. The germline V gene encodes CDR1 MDHEN and CDR2 SYDVKM. This CDR3 is 12 amino acids long. DNA for the CDR3: TGTGCCAGCAGTTTCCGCATCTACGAGCAGTACTTC. Protein sequence: CASSFRIYEQYF.

The genes are TRBV28 and TRBJ1-6, with D possibly being TRBD1 (6 bases). Germline lookup yields CDR1 MDHEN and CDR2 SYDVKM. Trimming pared 7 bases from V and 9 bases from J, leaving 13 bases between. The CDR3 runs to 13 residues. The CDR3 protein is CASTGEDGSPLHF. In nucleotides, the CDR3 is TGTGCCAGCACAGGGGAGGACGGTTCACCCCTCCACTTT.

The chain recombines TRBV5-4 with TRBJ1-1, with D unclear. Per the germline V gene, CDR1 is SGHNT and CDR2 is YYREEE (reference sequence). V shed 4 bases and J shed 2 bases, with 12 bases lying between them. The length of the CDR3 is 14 residues. This CDR3 is CASSKRSPNTEAFF. CDR3 nucleotides: TGTGCCAGCAGCAAACGTAGCCCTAACACTGAAGCTTTCTTT. Together with reference TRBV5-4 and TRBJ1-1, the CDR3 gives the full variable domain: ETGVTQSPTHLIKTRGQQVTLRCSSQSGHNTVSWYQQALGQGPQFIFQYYREEENGRGNFPPRFSGLQFPNYSSELNVNALELDDSALYLCASSKRSPNTEAFFGQGTRLTVV.

The chain uses TRBV15 and TRBJ2-4; 12 positions match TRBD2. Germline CDR1 LNHNV, CDR2 YYDKDF (reference sequence). This CDR3 is built from 15 residues. V was pared by 1 base and J by 7 bases, with 2 bases of the junction left unmatched. CDR3 DNA: TGTGCCACCAGCAGAGTTGGGACTAGCGGGAACATTCAGTACTTC. Amino acid sequence: CATSRVGTSGNIQYF. Looking up the rest from reference TRBV15 and TRBJ2-4 gives the full variable domain: DAMVIQNPRYQVTQFGKPVTLSCSQTLNHNVMYWYQQKSSQAPKLLFHYYDKDFNNEADTPDNFQSRRPNTSFCFLDIRSPGLGDTAMYLCATSRVGTSGNIQYFGAGTRLSVL.

The V call is TRBV6-1, the J call TRBJ2-5; D perhaps matches TRBD2 (5 bases). The V end lost 1 base, the J end lost 7 bases, and 13 bases lay between the germline ends. Germline-derived CDR1 and CDR2 are MNHNS and SASEGT. The CDR3 length is 14 residues. The CDR3 region is CASSEVRNEGTQYF. The CDR3, as DNA: TGTGCCAGCAGTGAAGTCCGTAATGAGGGGACCCAGTACTTC.

The V gene is TRBV7-2, the J gene TRBJ1-3, with TRBD1 as a possible D gene (5 bases). The germline gives CDR1 SGHTA, CDR2 FQGNSA. CDR3 length: 14 amino acids. Deletions cut 5 bases from V and 0 bases from J, with 8 bases between. The DNA of the CDR3 is TGTGCCAGCAGCCCACAGGCCTCTGGAAACACCATATATTTT. Protein: CASSPQASGNTIYF.

The V call is TRBV10-3, the J call TRBJ1-1; D is unresolved. CDR1 and CDR2 (germline): ENHRY, SYGVKD. The ends were cut back, 4 bases at V and 0 bases at J, with 9 bases in the middle. CDR3 size: 14 residues. This CDR3 reads CAISGRQLNTEAFF. The CDR3 region has the DNA TGTGCCATCAGTGGGCGGCAACTGAACACTGAAGCTTTCTTT.

The CDR3 region has the DNA TGCGCCAGCAGCCAAGATATGGCAAGGCGCCGGGACACCTATGGCTACACCTTC. Protein: CASSQDMARRRDTYGYTF. J is TRBJ1-2 and V is TRBV4-1; D may be TRBD1 (6 bases). Per germline, CDR1 MGHRA and CDR2 YSYEKL. Trimming left V 0 bases short and J 4 bases short, with 21 bases between. The CDR3 totals 18 residues.

The chain links TRBV9 to TRBJ2-3, with TRBD1 identical over 7 bases. CDR3 length: 15 amino acids. The J segment lost 1 base and the V segment lost 4 bases, leaving 6 bases of the junction unmatched. Germline V CDR1 and CDR2: SGDLS, YYNGEE. The CDR3 nucleotides are TGTGCCAGCAGCATGCCCGGGACAGGCACAGATACGCAGTATTTT. It is translated as CASSMPGTGTDTQYF.

The chain combines TRBV7-6 with TRBJ2-3; D gene uncertain. The V gene's germline CDR1 is SGHVS and CDR2 FNYEAQ. Between the trimmed V and J ends, which lost 1 base and 5 bases, there was a span of 1 base. The CDR3 spans 11 residues. CDR3 sequence: CASSLEDTQYF. CDR3 DNA: TGTGCCAGCAGCTTAGAAGATACGCAGTATTTT.

This chain connects TRBV4-2 to TRBJ1-2; 7 bases map to TRBD1. Germline-derived CDR1 and CDR2 are LGHNA and YNFKEQ. V shed 1 base and J 0 bases; nucleotides not matched to a gene: 5. The CDR3 loop spans 16 amino acids. CDR3 sequence (DNA): TGTGCCAGCAGCCAAGCTCGGACAGGATCTAACTATGGCTACACCTTC. Residues: CASSQARTGSNYGYTF.

About this clone: The same CDR3 is also encoded by other DNA sequences in this sample. The chain uses TRBV9 and TRBJ2-2; TRBD2 matches 8 bases. The CDR3 sequence is 16 residues long. Losses at the gene ends were 1 base for V and 1 base for J; bases not matched to a gene: 3. The V gene's germline CDR1 is SGDLS and CDR2 YYNGEE. The CDR3 protein is CASSVTSGGNTGELFF. In nucleotides, the CDR3 is TGTGCCAGCAGCGTAACCAGCGGGGGGAACACCGGGGAGCTGTTTTTT.

The chain joins TRBV6-6 to TRBJ1-1, with 8 bases that match TRBD1. CDR3 length equals 13 residues. Unmatched junction bases numbered 5, after V lost 7 bases and J lost 4 bases. Germline-derived CDR1 and CDR2 are MNHNY and SVGAGI (reference sequence). CDR3 in amino acids: CASTDRGGTEAFF. The CDR3 DNA sequence: TGTGCCAGCACCGACAGGGGCGGCACTGAAGCTTTCTTT.